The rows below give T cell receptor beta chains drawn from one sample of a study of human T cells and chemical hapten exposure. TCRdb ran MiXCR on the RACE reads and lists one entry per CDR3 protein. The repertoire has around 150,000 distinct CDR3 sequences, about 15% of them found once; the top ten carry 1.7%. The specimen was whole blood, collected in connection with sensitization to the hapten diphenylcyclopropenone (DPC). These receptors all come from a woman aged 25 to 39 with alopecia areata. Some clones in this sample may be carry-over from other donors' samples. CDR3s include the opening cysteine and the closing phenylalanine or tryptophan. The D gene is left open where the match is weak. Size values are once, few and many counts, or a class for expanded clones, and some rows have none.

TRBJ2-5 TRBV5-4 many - TGTGCCAGCAGCCAGGGGACGGGACAAGAGACCCAGTACTTC CASSQGTGQETQYF
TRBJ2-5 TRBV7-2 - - TGTGCCAGCAGCTCGGGGACATACCAAGAGACCCAGTACTTC CASSSGTYQETQYF
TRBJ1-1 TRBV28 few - TGTGCCAGCAGTGCCCGGGACACTGAAGCTTTCTTT CASSARDTEAFF
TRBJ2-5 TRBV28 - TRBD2 TGTGCCAGCAGTTTAGCGGGGGGGCCAGAGACCCAGTACTTC CASSLAGGPETQYF
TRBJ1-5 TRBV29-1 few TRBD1 TGCAGCTTCAGACAGGGGGCTAATCAGCCCCAGCATTTT CSFRQGANQPQHF
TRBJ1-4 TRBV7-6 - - TGTGCCAGCAGCCCAGGTCGGAGCGGAGACGAAAAACTGTTTTTT CASSPGRSGDEKLFF
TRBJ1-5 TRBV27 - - TGTGCCAGCAGTTTATCGAGCGTTCAGCCCCAGCATTTT CASSLSSVQPQHF
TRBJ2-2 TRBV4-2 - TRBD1 TGTGCCAGCAGCCAGACACAGGGGTCCGGGGAGCTGTTTTTT CASSQTQGSGELFF
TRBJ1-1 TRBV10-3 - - TGTGCCATCAGTGAGTCGAGCGCTATGAACACTGAAGCTTTCTTT CAISESSAMNTEAFF
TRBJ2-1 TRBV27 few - TGTGCCAGCAGTTCCGGGACACATCCTTACAATGAGCAGTTCTTC CASSSGTHPYNEQFF
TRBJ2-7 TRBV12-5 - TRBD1 TGTGCTAGTGGTTCACCGGGACAGGGTATCCACGAGCAGTACTTC CASGSPGQGIHEQYF
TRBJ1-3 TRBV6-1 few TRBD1 TGTGCCACCGGACAGGGGGCCTTACCCTCTGGAAACACCATATATTTT CATGQGALPSGNTIYF
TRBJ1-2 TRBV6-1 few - TGTGCCAGCGCAGGGGCAAGGGGCTACACCTTC CASAGARGYTF
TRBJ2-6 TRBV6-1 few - TGTGCCAGCAACAGGGCCTTGAGCTCTGGGGCCAACGTCCTGACTTTC CASNRALSSGANVLTF
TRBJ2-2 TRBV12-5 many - TGTGCTAGTGGTTTGGTACCCGGGACACCGAACACCGGGGAGCTGTTTTTT CASGLVPGTPNTGELFF
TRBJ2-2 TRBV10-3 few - TGTGCCACCGGCGGGTCTTCCGGGGAGCTGTTTTTT CATGGSSGELFF
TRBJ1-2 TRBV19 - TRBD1 TGTGCCAGTAGTATCGACAGGGGGAGAGTTGGCTACACCTTC CASSIDRGRVGYTF
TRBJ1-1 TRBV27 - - TGTGCCAGCAGTTTATCAGGAATGAACACTGAAGCTTTCTTT CASSLSGMNTEAFF
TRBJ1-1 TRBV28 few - TGTGGACTCGGGGTCGCCGGGGACACTGAAGCTTTCTTT CGLGVAGDTEAFF
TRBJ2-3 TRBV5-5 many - TGTGCCAGCAGCTTGACAAACACAGATACGCAGTATTTT CASSLTNTDTQYF
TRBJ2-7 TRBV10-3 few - TGTGCCATCAGCAATCAAGGACAGTCCTACGAGCAGTACTTC CAISNQGQSYEQYF
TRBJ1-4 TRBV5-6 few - TGTGCCAGCAGTCCTCATCGGGGCACTAATGAAAAACTGTTTTTT CASSPHRGTNEKLFF
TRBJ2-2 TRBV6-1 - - TGTGCCAGCAGTACCCGGAAGACAGGTTCGAACACCGGGGAGCTGTTTTTT CASSTRKTGSNTGELFF
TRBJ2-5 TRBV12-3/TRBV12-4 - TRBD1 TGTGCCAGCAGTCGAAGGACAGGGTTTTGGGGGGAGACCCAGTACTTC CASSRRTGFWGETQYF
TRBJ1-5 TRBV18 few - TGTGCCAGCTCACCCGGACAGCTGGGGACCCAGCATTTT CASSPGQLGTQHF
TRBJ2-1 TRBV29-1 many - TGCAGCGCCGGGGACGTATACAATGAGCAGTTCTTC CSAGDVYNEQFF
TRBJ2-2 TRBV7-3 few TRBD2 TGTGCCAGCAGCCCCGGCGGGGGGCGAAGAGGAACCGGGGAGCTGTTTTTT CASSPGGGRRGTGELFF
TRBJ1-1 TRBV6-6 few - TGTGCCAGCAGTTACACCAGACAGGCGAACACTGAAGCTTTCTTT CASSYTRQANTEAFF
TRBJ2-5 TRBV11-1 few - TGTGCCAGCAGACCTAAAGGGGGGGCTAAAGAGACCCAGTACTTC CASRPKGGAKETQYF
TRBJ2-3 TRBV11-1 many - TGTGCCAGCAGCGTCGGGATTCCTCAGGCAGATACGCAGTATTTT CASSVGIPQADTQYF
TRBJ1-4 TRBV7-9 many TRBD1 TGTGCCAGCAAGGGGGCCGATGAAAAACTGTTTTTT CASKGADEKLFF
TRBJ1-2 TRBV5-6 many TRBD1 TGTGCCAGCAGCCCGGGACAGGGAGGCTATGGCTACACCTTC CASSPGQGGYGYTF
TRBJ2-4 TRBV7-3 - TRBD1 TGTGCCAGCAGTTTCGACAGGGATGACATTCAGTACTTC CASSFDRDDIQYF
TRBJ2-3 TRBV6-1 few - TGTGCCAGCAGTGTGGACAGCACAGATACGCAGTATTTT CASSVDSTDTQYF
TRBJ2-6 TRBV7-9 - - TGTGCCAGCAGCTTAGAGTTTAAGGTATCCGGGGCCAACGTCCTGACTTTC CASSLEFKVSGANVLTF
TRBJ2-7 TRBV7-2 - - TGTGCCAGCAGCTTAGCCCCCGGATACTACGAGCAGTACTTC CASSLAPGYYEQYF
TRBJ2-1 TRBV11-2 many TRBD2 TGTGCCAGCAGCTCCTTTAGGGGCGGGAGGAGCTCCTACAATGAGCAGTTCTTC CASSSFRGGRSSYNEQFF
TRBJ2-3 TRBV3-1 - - TGTGCCAGCAAGGCGGGGTACAGCACAGATACGCAGTATTTT CASKAGYSTDTQYF
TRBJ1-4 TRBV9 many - TGTGCCAGCAGCGTGGGGAGTCGGGCTAATGAAAAACTGTTTTTT CASSVGSRANEKLFF
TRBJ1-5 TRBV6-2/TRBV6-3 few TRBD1 TGTGCCAGCAGTTCGGACAGGGGGAATCAGCCCCAGCATTTT CASSSDRGNQPQHF
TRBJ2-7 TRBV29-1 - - TGCAGCGTTGTGCTGGACAGAACCATTTACGAGCAGTACTTC CSVVLDRTIYEQYF
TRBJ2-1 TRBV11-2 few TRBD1 TGTGCCAGCAGCTTCCGGGACAGAGATTACAATGAGCAGTTCTTC CASSFRDRDYNEQFF
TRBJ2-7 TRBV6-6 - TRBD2 TGTGCCACCGCCAAAGCGGGACTGGTCTCCTACGAGCAGTACTTC CATAKAGLVSYEQYF
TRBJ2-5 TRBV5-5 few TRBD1 TGTGCCAGCAGCTTGGAACAGGGGGCTGGGACCCAGTACTTC CASSLEQGAGTQYF
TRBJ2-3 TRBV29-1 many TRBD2 TGCAGCGTGACTAGCGGGTTAGGCACAGATACGCAGTATTTT CSVTSGLGTDTQYF
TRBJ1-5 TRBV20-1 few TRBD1 TGCAGTGCTGTCGCCTATACAGGGGGGGATCAGCCCCAGCATTTT CSAVAYTGGDQPQHF
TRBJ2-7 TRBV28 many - TGTGCCAGCAGTTTAGTCCGAGCCGGTGACCACTACGAGCAGTACTTC CASSLVRAGDHYEQYF
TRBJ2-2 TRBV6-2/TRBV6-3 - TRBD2 TGTGCCAGCAGCTCACCCCCACTAGCGGTCGGGGAGCTGTTTTTT CASSSPPLAVGELFF